This T cell receptor beta chain appears in the sequencing data of a study of cytomegalovirus exposure and HLA in healthy donors. This clone was observed a single time. The target antigen is unknown. Study observations and caveats: In a later analysis, HLA-C alleles had the fewest associated TCRs, DRB1 alleles the most. Some TCR beta chains (approximately 180 of them) were listed as cytomegalovirus-associated.

The CDR3 contains 14 residues. The trim removed 7 bases at V and 10 bases at J, leaving 13 bases unmatched. Germline V gene lookup returns CDR1 SGHVS and CDR2 FQNEAQ. The PCR ran on 60 Vbeta and 13 Jbeta primers. How the authors handled the data: Per a later analysis, the number of unique TCR beta chains was 75 million to 90 million, of which roughly 11 million were shared. Profiled with immunoSEQ multiplex PCR; TCRdb holds only in-frame clones, not every one. For V, J and clone size, that table is used; D and trimming come from the DNA. Among around 27,000 clones listed, 60% to 80% were seen once. This chain uses TRBV7-8 with TRBJ2-1; TRBD1 aligns across 7 bases. The sample was PBMCs. This TCR came from a male donor in good health and CMV-seropositive. CDR3: CASTLDREDREQFF. CDR3 DNA sequence: TGTGCCAGCACCCTAGACAGGGAAGACAGGGAGCAGTTCTTC.